This T cell receptor (beta chain) was obtained from a study of CXCR3-negative and CXCR3-positive naive CD8 T cells. Study conclusions and caveats: Similarly elevated diversity marked both naive subsets, with memory CD8+ cells showing far lower diversity.

The CDR3 sequence is 17 residues long. Germline CDR1 reads SGHKS; CDR2 reads YYEKEE (reference sequence). As regards this clonotype: Its antigen remains unknown.

The authors prepared UMI-labeled TRB cDNA libraries by 5' RACE. With the 5' RACE reads reprocessed, TCRdb shows one record per CDR3 protein and no DNA. The sample spans tens of thousands of distinct CDR3 sequences; the ten largest clones claim roughly 15%. This clonotype was obtained from a human donor in good health. Some clones in this sample may be carry-over from other donors' samples. The rearrangement joins TRBV5-5 to TRBJ2-2; TCRdb reports TRBD1, a call that lacks DNA to check it against. Source material: memory CD8+ T cells from blood. The CDR3 protein is CASSPHGAGHEAGELFF.